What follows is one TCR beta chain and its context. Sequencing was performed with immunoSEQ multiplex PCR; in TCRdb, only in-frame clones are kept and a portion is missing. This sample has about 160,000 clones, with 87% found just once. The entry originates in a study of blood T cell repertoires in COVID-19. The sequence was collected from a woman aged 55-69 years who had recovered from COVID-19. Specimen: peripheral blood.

CDR3 region: CASRWVGQSTDTQYF. The CDR3 nucleotides are TGTGCCAGCAGGTGGGTGGGACAGAGCACAGATACGCAGTATTTT. The V gene is TRBV2, the J gene TRBJ2-3; 7 nucleotides line up with TRBD1. In germline, CDR1 is SNHLY, CDR2 FYNNEI. The CDR3 contains 15 residues. The J segment lost 0 bases and the V segment lost 6 bases, leaving 6 bases of the junction unmatched.